The 29 T cell receptor beta chains below were found in one sample sequenced in a study of T cells after yellow fever vaccination. One entry per CDR3 protein, called by TCRdb with MiXCR from the 5' RACE reads. The sample consists of more than 65,000 distinct CDR3 sequences, approximately 6.2% of them appearing once. The material sequenced was CD4+ T cells sorted from PBMCs, taken approximately 15 days after the first yellow fever vaccination. The receptors come from a young man who received the YFV17D yellow fever vaccine.

This clonotype was recorded many times. The chain joins TRBV4-3 to TRBJ2-1; 8 positions match TRBD1. Trimming cost V 2 bases and J 3 bases; bases outside gene matches: 6. The CDR3 length is 16 residues. Germline values: CDR1 LGHNA, CDR2 YSLEER. CDR3 in amino acids: CASSQTGTGDYNEQFF. CDR3 DNA sequence: TGCGCCAGCAGCCAAACCGGGACAGGCGACTACAATGAGCAGTTCTTC.

The sample holds many counts of this clonotype. This chain links TRBV20-1 with TRBJ2-2; D assignment may be TRBD1 or TRBD2 (5 bases each). CDR1 DFQATT and CDR2 SNEGSKA come from the germline V gene (reference sequence). The length of the CDR3 is 12 residues. V was shortened by 3 bases and J by 6 bases, with 8 bases between the two germline ends. The DNA of the CDR3 is TGCAGTGCTAGGAGGGGCGCCGGGGAGCTGTTTTTT. Amino acids: CSARRGAGELFF.

In regard to this clonotype: A much larger clonotype is one base distant, so this may be a read error. The chain employs TRBV4-2 and TRBJ2-1, with TRBD2 identical over 7 bases. The CDR3 sequence is 14 residues long. Germline CDR1 is LGHNA and CDR2 is YNFKEQ. Trimming took 5 bases from V and 5 from J; bases not matched to a gene: 6. The CDR3 region is CASSAALAHNEQFF. For the CDR3, the DNA is TGTGCCAGCAGCGCTGCACTAGCGCACAATGAGCAGTTCTTC.

The J gene is TRBJ1-2, the V gene TRBV6-1; the match to TRBD1 covers 10 bases. CDR1 and CDR2 (germline): MNHNS, SASEGT. Germline trimming cut 7 bases from V and 2 bases from J; bases unmatched to any gene: 10. CDR3 length equals 16 residues. The CDR3 bases are TGTGCCAGCACCTCGTTGACAGGGGGCTGGAACTATGGCTACACCTTC. Its protein is CASTSLTGGWNYGYTF.

The V gene is TRBV30, the J gene TRBJ1-2, with D unclear. CDR1 and CDR2 (germline): GTSNPN, SVGIG (reference sequence). The V gene lost 5 bases and the J gene lost 7 bases, with 17 bases spanning the gap. This CDR3 is built from 13 residues. CDR3 DNA sequence: TGTGCCTGGTCGAGAATTCGCTCGCGTGGCTACACCTTC. This encodes CAWSRIRSRGYTF.

This clonotype was counted ten times or more. J is TRBJ1-5 and V is TRBV2; D possibly corresponds to TRBD1 (5 bases). Germline lookup yields CDR1 SNHLY and CDR2 FYNNEI. The CDR3 length is 15 residues. V was clipped by 3 bases and J by 2 bases, with 11 bases between them. The DNA for the CDR3 is TGTGCCAGCAGTGAGGACACTGCTGGCAATCAGCCCCAGCATTTT. Translated, it gives CASSEDTAGNQPQHF.

This clonotype has at least ten counts. The V and J genes are TRBV20-1 and TRBJ2-5; 7 nucleotides align to TRBD2. With V trimmed by 2 bases and J by 8 bases, 14 bases remained unmatched. CDR1 and CDR2 (germline): DFQATT, SNEGSKA (reference sequence). The CDR3 covers 15 residues. In nucleotides, the CDR3 is TGCAGTGCTAGACTCTTTTCGGGGGGAGGAGAAACCCAGTACTTC. As protein: CSARLFSGGGETQYF.

This clonotype was found many times. J is TRBJ1-2 and V is TRBV15; possibly TRBD1 for D (6 bases). V gave up 1 base and J gave up 2 bases, with 17 bases separating them. Germline loops: CDR1 LNHNV, CDR2 YYDKDF (reference sequence). The CDR3 sequence is 17 residues long. The CDR3 DNA reads as TGTGCCACCAGCAGAGGATCCCTGGACAGAACGAACTATGGCTACACCTTC. Translation: CATSRGSLDRTNYGYTF. Full variable domain (rest looked up from reference TRBV15 and TRBJ1-2): DAMVIQNPRYQVTQFGKPVTLSCSQTLNHNVMYWYQQKSSQAPKLLFHYYDKDFNNEADTPDNFQSRRPNTSFCFLDIRSPGLGDTAMYLCATSRGSLDRTNYGYTFGSGTRLTVV.

The sample holds many counts of this clonotype. This chain uses TRBV7-2 with TRBJ2-7; D ambiguous. This CDR3 is built from 14 residues. V was trimmed by 0 bases and J by 0 bases, leaving 6 bases between them. CDR1 is SGHTA, CDR2 FQGNSA, per germline. The CDR3 sequence: CASSLAGSSYEQYF. DNA of the CDR3: TGTGCCAGCAGCTTAGCAGGTTCCTCCTACGAGCAGTACTTC.

This clonotype was recorded at least ten times. The chain combines TRBV12-3 or TRBV12-4 with TRBJ1-4, with D possibly being TRBD1 (5 bases). The CDR3 has 12 amino acids. Between the trimmed V and J ends, which lost 3 bases and 8 bases, there was a span of 7 bases. CDR3 in amino acids: CASSFGGEKLFF. CDR3 in DNA: TGTGCCAGCAGTTTCGGGGGGGAAAAACTGTTTTTT.

This clonotype was detected ten times or more. CDR3 sequence: CASSLAPNTQYF. CDR3 DNA sequence: TGTGCCAGCAGCTTAGCGCCTAATACGCAGTATTTT. This chain uses TRBV7-8 with TRBJ2-3; D call uncertain. The CDR3 consists of 12 residues. Looked up from germline, CDR1 is SGHVS and CDR2 is FQNEAQ. Trimming took 0 bases from V and 7 from J, leaving 5 bases between them.

This clonotype has ten or more counts. One end of the junction is discordant with germline, which a read error may explain. The chain has TRBV18 and TRBJ2-7, with D perhaps matching TRBD2 (5 bases). CDR1 is KGHSH and CDR2 is LQKENI in the germline V gene. The length of the CDR3 is 12 residues. CDR3: CASSPDEGLGDF. The CDR3 nucleotides read TGTGCCAGCTCACCCGACGAGGGCCTCGGGGACTTC. Combining the CDR3 with reference TRBV18 and TRBJ2-7 gives the whole variable domain NAGVMQNPRHLVRRRGQEARLRCSPMKGHSHVYWYRQLPEEGLKFMVYLQKENIIDESGMPKERFSAEFPKEGPSILRIQQVVRGDSAAYFCASSPDEGLGDFGPGTRLTVT.

This clonotype occurred many times. V is TRBV25-1 and J is TRBJ2-7, with D unclear. V gave up 4 bases and J gave up 3 bases, with 10 bases separating them. CDR3 size: 13 residues. Germline loops: CDR1 MGHDK, CDR2 SYGVNS. The CDR3 DNA reads TGTGCCAGCAGTGCCGGACGCGTCTACGAGCAGTACTTC. Residues: CASSAGRVYEQYF.

The chain joins TRBV5-1 to TRBJ2-5; D is unresolved. This CDR3 comprises 14 residues. CDR1 is SGHRS and CDR2 is YFSETQ in the germline V gene. The V end was cut by 0 bases, the J end by 2 bases, with 8 bases between. CDR3 bases: TGCGCCAGCAGCTTGGGGTTCCAGCAAGAGACCCAGTACTTC. It codes for CASSLGFQQETQYF.

This clonotype was counted ten times or more. The V gene is TRBV7-3, the J gene TRBJ2-1, with TRBD2 matching over 13 bases. CDR3 length: 15 residues. Germline CDR1 and CDR2: SGHTA and FQGTGA. J was trimmed by 4 bases and V by 5 bases; bases with no gene match: 2. This CDR3 is CASSQGLAGYNEQFF. In DNA, the CDR3 is TGTGCCAGCAGCCAGGGACTAGCGGGGTACAATGAGCAGTTCTTC.

Many counts were recorded for this clonotype. V usage is TRBV11-2 and J usage is TRBJ2-4; TRBD2 is a possible D gene (6 bases). Trimming took off 5 bases at V and 0 bases at J, with 17 bases between the two ends. Germline V gene lookup returns CDR1 SGHAT and CDR2 FQNNGV. The CDR3 totals 17 residues. Written as DNA, the CDR3 is TGTGCCAGCAGCCGTCTTGGGGCGGGATTAGCCAAAAACATTCAGTACTTC. Protein product: CASSRLGAGLAKNIQYF.

This clonotype was picked up many times. V usage is TRBV5-1 and J usage is TRBJ1-1, with D uncertain. The CDR3 covers 12 residues. Trimming stripped 0 bases from V and 1 base from J, with 1 base between. CDR1 and CDR2 (germline): SGHRS, YFSETQ. The CDR3 DNA sequence: TGCGCCAGCAGCTTGGCGAACACTGAAGCTTTCTTT. It translates to CASSLANTEAFF.

This clonotype showed up many times. This chain joins TRBV18 and TRBJ2-7; D might be TRBD1 (5 bases). V lost 2 bases and J 1 base, leaving 9 bases between the germline ends. This CDR3 has 14 amino acids. The germline gives CDR1 KGHSH, CDR2 LQKENI. The CDR3 spells CASSPWPGSYEQYF. CDR3 in DNA: TGTGCCAGCTCACCATGGCCAGGGTCCTACGAGCAGTACTTC.

This clonotype has at least ten counts. CDR3 sequence reads: CASSLHPGRYEQYV. The CDR3 coding sequence is TGTGCCAGCAGCTTACACCCAGGGCGCTACGAGCAGTACGTC. The chain links TRBV7-3 to TRBJ2-7; D might be TRBD1 (5 bases). V shed 2 bases and J shed 3 bases, with 11 bases lying between them. This CDR3 is built from 14 residues. From germline, CDR1 is SGHTA and CDR2 FQGTGA.

This clonotype occurred many times. The chain recombines TRBV6-2 or TRBV6-3 with TRBJ1-5; no definite D call. Germline loops: CDR1 MNHEY, CDR2 SVGEGT. V was cut by 6 bases and J by 4 bases, with 10 bases left in between. This CDR3 is 13 amino acids long. This CDR3 reads CASRPDLNQPQHF. CDR3 in DNA: TGTGCCAGCAGACCGGACCTTAATCAGCCCCAGCATTTT.

The sample holds a few counts of this clonotype. J is TRBJ1-6 and V is TRBV5-1, with a possible D match to TRBD1 (5 bases). Germline CDR1 and CDR2: SGHRS and YFSETQ. V was pared by 0 bases and J by 7 bases, with 14 bases between. The CDR3 contains 16 residues. DNA for the CDR3: TGCGCCAGCAGCTTGGGGGTCCAGGGAATGAATTCACCCCTCCACTTT. It yields the protein CASSLGVQGMNSPLHF.

This clonotype showed up many times. The rearrangement links TRBV7-2 to TRBJ1-2; 7 bases fit TRBD1. V lost 3 bases, J lost 6 bases, and 7 bases stayed unmatched. Germline V gene data show CDR1 as SGHTA and CDR2 as FQGNSA. This CDR3 contains 14 residues. The CDR3 loop reads CASSFYDREHGYTF. CDR3 nucleotides: TGTGCCAGCAGCTTCTACGACAGGGAGCATGGCTACACCTTC. Combining the CDR3 with reference TRBV7-2 and TRBJ1-2 gives the whole variable domain GAGVSQSPSNKVTEKGKDVELRCDPISGHTALYWYRQSLGQGLEFLIYFQGNSAPDKSGLPSDRFSAERTGGSVSTLTIQRTQQEDSAVYLCASSFYDREHGYTFGSGTRLTVV.

This clonotype was observed at least ten times. The V call is TRBV7-3, the J call TRBJ1-4; no firm D call. CDR1 is SGHTA, CDR2 FQGTGA, per germline. Trimming pared 4 bases from V and 0 bases from J, leaving 9 bases between. The CDR3 consists of 15 residues. CDR3 in DNA: TGTGCCAGCAGCTATGGGAAAGCAACTAATGAAAAACTGTTTTTT. This codes for CASSYGKATNEKLFF.

This chain joins TRBV12-3 or TRBV12-4 and TRBJ1-3; D not resolved. The ends were cut back, 6 bases at V and 0 bases at J, with 6 bases in the middle. This CDR3 comprises 13 residues. The CDR3 sequence: CASRMSSGNTIYF. The CDR3 DNA reads TGTGCCAGCAGGATGAGCTCTGGAAACACCATATATTTT.

This clonotype was detected many times. This sequence joins TRBV10-3 and TRBJ2-3, with TRBD2 matching 8 bases. CDR3 length equals 14 residues. After removal of 4 bases from V and 4 bases from J, the junction contained 4 bases not matched to a gene. Germline V gene data show CDR1 as ENHRY and CDR2 as SYGVKD. The CDR3 DNA follows: TGTGCCATCAGTGGGAGCGGGGGAGCAGATACGCAGTATTTT. Protein product: CAISGSGGADTQYF.

The sample holds many counts of this clonotype. The chain employs TRBV15 and TRBJ1-4; the D gene is possibly TRBD1 (5 bases). Germline CDR1 is LNHNV and CDR2 is YYDKDF (reference sequence). With 5 bases removed from V and 6 bases from J, the gap between germline ends came to 13 bases. This CDR3 region has 14 residues. The CDR3 is CATSGGARDEKLFF. Written as DNA, the CDR3 is TGTGCCACCAGCGGCGGGGCACGAGATGAAAAACTGTTTTTT.

This clonotype was recorded many times. The chain carries TRBV18 and TRBJ2-3, with D perhaps matching TRBD2 (6 bases). CDR3 size: 15 residues. Germline lookup yields CDR1 KGHSH and CDR2 LQKENI. V gave up 3 bases and J gave up 0 bases, with 10 bases separating them. The CDR3 coding sequence is TGTGCCAGCTCACCTGGCGGGGTTAGCACAGATACGCAGTATTTT. This codes for CASSPGGVSTDTQYF.

This clonotype was seen at least ten times. This rearrangement joins TRBV3-1 to TRBJ2-5, with a tentative D call TRBD2 (5 bases). V lost 7 bases and J 5 bases, leaving 14 bases between the germline ends. The CDR3 contains 13 residues. CDR1 and CDR2 (germline): LGHDT, YNNKEL (reference sequence). The CDR3 loop reads CASTLRGLETQYF. CDR3 bases: TGTGCCAGCACCCTGAGAGGGTTGGAGACCCAGTACTTC.

This clonotype was recorded many times. This sequence joins TRBV5-1 and TRBJ2-3, with D possibly matching TRBD2 (6 bases). V gave up 1 base and J gave up 6 bases, with 15 bases separating them. This CDR3 is 15 amino acids long. CDR1 is SGHRS, CDR2 YFSETQ, per germline. CDR3 sequence: CASSLFAGLGDTQYF. DNA for the CDR3: TGCGCCAGCAGCTTGTTCGCGGGACTCGGGGATACGCAGTATTTT.